A selection of T cell receptor beta chains follows, all from one sample in a study of shared clonotypes between healthy human individuals. Only in-frame clones appear in the TCRdb table, and some are missing; sequencing was by immunoSEQ multiplex PCR. The table includes about 2,100,000 clones, 85% to 95% detected once. Sequenced: naive CD8+ T cells from PBMCs. Receptors were obtained from a man aged 18 to 35 in good health. Some clones in this sample may be carry-over from other donors' samples. The CDR3 runs from the conserved cysteine through the conserved F or W. A D gene is named only where the DNA matches it firmly. Rows give clone size only sometimes, using once, few, many, or a class for an expanded clone.

>TRBJ2-2|.|.|TRBV9
TGTGCCAGCAGCGTAGCCCTCCTAGGACGGATTTATAACACCGGGGAGCTGTTTTTT
CASSVALLGRIYNTGELFF
>TRBJ2-1|.|.|TRBV27
TGTGCCAGCGGTGGGATAGGAGTTGGGAGCTCCTACAATGAGCAGTTCTTC
CASGGIGVGSSYNEQFF
>TRBJ2-3|.|.|TRBV4-2
TGTGCCAGCAGCCAATTTCTAGCGTCGGCAGATACGCAGTATTTT
CASSQFLASADTQYF
>TRBJ2-2|.|.|TRBV11-2
TGTGCCAGCAGCTTTATGGGGGCCGGGGAGCTGTTTTTT
CASSFMGAGELFF
>TRBJ2-7|.|TRBD2|TRBV4-1
TGCGCCAGCAGCCTCCGACTAGCGGGAGAAGTAAGAAGCGAGCAGTACTTC
CASSLRLAGEVRSEQYF
>TRBJ2-5|.|.|TRBV11-2
TGTGCCAGTCGAGGGGAGAGCCAAGAGACCCAGTACTTC
CASRGESQETQYF
>TRBJ1-2|once|.|TRBV7-3
TGTGCCAGCAGCTTAGATCCCCGGAGGGGTAGCAATGGCTACACCTTC
CASSLDPRRGSNGYTF
>TRBJ2-7|.|TRBD2|TRBV28
TGTGCCAGCAGCTACCCTAGCGGGAACCCCTCCTACGAGCAGTACTTC
CASSYPSGNPSYEQYF
>TRBJ1-2|.|.|TRBV14
TGTGCCAGCAGCCCGGCTTCGGACAGCCGAGGTGGCTACACCTTC
CASSPASDSRGGYTF
>TRBJ2-7|.|TRBD1|TRBV11-2
TGTGCCAGCAGCTCCCGACAGGGGCCGATCTACGAGCAGTACTTC
CASSSRQGPIYEQYF
>TRBJ2-5|once|.|TRBV11-2
TGTGCCAGCAGCCGCGGAAGGGAGACCCAGTACTTC
CASSRGRETQYF
>TRBJ2-7|.|.|TRBV7-3
TGTGCCAGCAGCTTAGTAGGCCAGTCCTACGAGCAGTACTTC
CASSLVGQSYEQYF
>TRBJ1-1|.|.|TRBV13
TGTGCCAGCAGCCAGGGGAGTCCTGAAGCTTTCTTT
CASSQGSPEAFF
>TRBJ1-2|.|.|TRBV9
TGTGCCAGCAGCCCCGCGTTGGGGAGCCTCTATGGCTACACCTTC
CASSPALGSLYGYTF
>TRBJ1-3|.|.|TRBV10-3
TGTGCCATCAGTGAGTCATATCTGGTGGACACCATATATTTT
CAISESYLVDTIYF